This is a list of T cell receptor beta chains from one sample in a study of CD8 T cells in Susac syndrome. TCRdb re-called the immunoSEQ multiplex PCR reads through MiXCR, storing one row per CDR3 protein. The sample lists roughly 150,000 distinct CDR3 sequences, 92% seen once, with around 0.079% in the top ten. Sequencing was performed on CD4+ T cells from PBMCs. The receptors stem from a human donor in good health. Each CDR3 is given with its conserved first and last residue. The order of the fields is V gene, D gene, clone size, J gene, CDR3 DNA, CDR3 protein. A D gene is named only where the DNA matches it firmly. Expanded clones get a size class; other rows say once, few or many, or leave the size out.

>TRBV6-1|-|-|TRBJ2-7
TGTGCCAGCAGCCGTGGGGACGTCAGGGTCCACTCCTACGAGCAGTACTTC
CASSRGDVRVHSYEQYF
>TRBV5-1|-|-|TRBJ1-1
TGCGCCAGCATCGGACAGCTGAACACTGAAGCTTTCTTT
CASIGQLNTEAFF
>TRBV6-2/TRBV6-3|-|-|TRBJ1-2
TGTGCCAGCAGTTACAGGCCCCAGGTTGGCTACACCTTC
CASSYRPQVGYTF
>TRBV7-9|TRBD1|-|TRBJ1-2
TGTGCCAGCAGCTTAACGGGACAGGTTATATCTAACTATGGCTACACCTTC
CASSLTGQVISNYGYTF
>TRBV5-1|TRBD2|-|TRBJ2-2
TGCGCCAGCAGCTTGGGACTAGCGGGAGGCAGGATGAACACCGGGGAGCTGTTTTTT
CASSLGLAGGRMNTGELFF
>TRBV6-5|TRBD2|-|TRBJ2-7
TGTGCCAGCAGCGAGCGGGGGGACAACGAGCAGTACTTC
CASSERGDNEQYF
>TRBV7-2|-|once|TRBJ1-4
TGTGCCAGCAGCTCGGGACGGGCTAATGAAAAACTGTTTTTT
CASSSGRANEKLFF
>TRBV7-2|-|-|TRBJ1-5
TGTGCCAGCAGCCCATACATGGGCAATCAGCCCCAGCATTTT
CASSPYMGNQPQHF
>TRBV14|-|few|TRBJ2-7
TGTGCCAGCAGCCAAGGTAGCTACGAGCAGTACTTC
CASSQGSYEQYF
>TRBV6-2/TRBV6-3|TRBD2|-|TRBJ2-5
TGTGCCAGCAAAATAGCGGGGAGGTACCAAGAGACCCAGTACTTC
CASKIAGRYQETQYF
>TRBV14|TRBD1|-|TRBJ1-2
TGTGCCAGCAGCCAAGATCAGTGGAGGGACAGGGGATATGGCTACACCTTC
CASSQDQWRDRGYGYTF
>TRBV5-1|TRBD2|-|TRBJ2-5
TGCGCCAGCAGCTTTAGCGGGAGGTCGGAGACCCAGTACTTC
CASSFSGRSETQYF
>TRBV5-4|-|-|TRBJ2-1
TGTGCCAGCAGCCCGGGGAACCTCAGCGAACGGCAGTTCTTC
CASSPGNLSERQFF
>TRBV12-3/TRBV12-4|TRBD1|-|TRBJ2-5
TGTGCCAGCACCCAGACAGGGACAGAGACCCAGTACTTC
CASTQTGTETQYF
>TRBV6-2/TRBV6-3|TRBD1|-|TRBJ1-5
TGTGCCAGCAGCCCCGGGACAGGGGGCAGTCAGCCCCAGCATTTT
CASSPGTGGSQPQHF
>TRBV6-5|-|-|TRBJ1-6
TGTGCCAGCAGTTACTCGTTGAGTGCCAATTCACCCCTCCACTTT
CASSYSLSANSPLHF
>TRBV7-2|TRBD1|-|TRBJ1-2
TGTGCCAGCAGCCCAGGACAGGGGGCGTATGGCTACACCTTC
CASSPGQGAYGYTF
>TRBV29-1|TRBD1|-|TRBJ2-7
TGCAGCGTCCTACAGGGGTACGAGCAGTACTTC
CSVLQGYEQYF
>TRBV6-1|-|-|TRBJ1-5
TGTGCCAGCAGCCCCCTCCGTAATCAGCCCCAGCATTTT
CASSPLRNQPQHF
>TRBV7-3|-|-|TRBJ2-2
TGTGCCAGCAGCTTAAAGGACGCCGGGGAGCTGTTTTTT
CASSLKDAGELFF
>TRBV27|TRBD2|-|TRBJ2-7
TGTGCCAGCAGTGCCCGTCCCGGGACTAGCGGATCCTACGAGCAGTACTTC
CASSARPGTSGSYEQYF
>TRBV18|-|once|TRBJ2-1
TGTGCCAGCTCACCTCGCGCGGACCAGGGCAATGAGCAGTTCTTC
CASSPRADQGNEQFF
>TRBV7-3|-|-|TRBJ2-2
TGTGCCAGCAGCTCCGAGGGGGGAACGAACACCGGGGAGCTGTTTTTT
CASSSEGGTNTGELFF
>TRBV4-3|-|-|TRBJ1-6
TGCGCCAGCAGCCAAGATATTTCGGGATATTCACCCCTCCACTTT
CASSQDISGYSPLHF
>TRBV6-1|-|-|TRBJ1-6
TGTGCCAGCAGTGAAGGGGGACGGAGCTCCTATAATTCACCCCTCCACTTT
CASSEGGRSSYNSPLHF
>TRBV9|-|-|TRBJ1-4
TGTGCCAGCAGCGCCGCCGGATCCAATGAAAAACTGTTTTTT
CASSAAGSNEKLFF
>TRBV7-9|-|-|TRBJ2-7
TGTGCCAGCAGCTTAGTCGCAACCACCTACGAGCAGTACTTC
CASSLVATTYEQYF
>TRBV2|-|-|TRBJ1-1
TGTGCCAGCAGTGAGGAGGTCCTGAACACTGAAGCTTTCTTT
CASSEEVLNTEAFF
>TRBV2|-|-|TRBJ2-1
TGTGCCAGCAGTTCCGGGTCGCGCAATGAGCAGTTCTTC
CASSSGSRNEQFF